This TCR beta chain was captured in a study of cytomegalovirus exposure and HLA in healthy donors (dated by TCRdb to between 2016 and 2019). The study in broad terms: An earlier analysis of 587 of the donors reported about 290 Gb of sequence data and 120 million or so unique TCR beta sequences from 150 million to 200 million T cells. Roughly 320 gigabases of sequencing data and around 80 million unique TCR sequences made up an early release that covered several hundred HLA-typed donors. Of the 300 to 450 genotyped donors, about 84% fell in the genetic ancestry cluster associated with self-reported Caucasian donors. The study was designed to test whether signatures of past pathogen exposure could be identified by cataloging public T cell receptors. The study profiled the T cell repertoires of hundreds of subjects by immunosequencing and related them to cytomegalovirus serostatus. Besides the first cohort of 550 to 750 subjects, a separate validation cohort made up of 90 to 150 different subjects was used. To predict cytomegalovirus infection status, the study combined high-throughput TCR immunosequencing, statistical association of individual TCRs with disease status, and machine learning. In a later analysis, previously published TCR beta repertoires from 666 donors were re-analyzed and high-resolution HLA genotyping was added so that TCR occurrence patterns could be studied. Rather than drawing on any new phenotypic data, the later analysis identified candidate immune exposures from TCR beta sequences and the way those sequences occurred across donors. To decide whether each TCR beta V gene segment behaved as functional or pseudogenic, an earlier analysis of approximately 600 of the donors relied on high-throughput TCR beta sequencing. Alongside the repertoire data, information on donor age, sex, ethnicity and CMV serostatus was compiled. In a later genetic analysis, genome-wide SNP genotypes for 398 of the 666 donors were used, and that subset was treated as a discovery cohort. All discovery cohort repertoires had been generated using a single sequencing platform. Both class I and class II loci were covered by HLA typing, at four-digit resolution. The number of typed donors differed by locus: about 620-640 for A, B, C, DRB1 and DQB1; 500 to 550 for DQA1; some 610 for DPA1; and about 470 for DPB1. About five DR-DQ haplotypes were treated as single units for association and clustering because of strong linkage in the cohort. Among roughly 370 genotyped donors of the cohort, an average of roughly 240,000 unique TCR beta nucleotide sequences were sequenced per donor, around 20% of them non-productive.

The cohort was made up of approximately 700 healthy bone marrow donors. At the time of sampling, every cohort member was nominally healthy, though immune exposures that went unrecorded were likely present. The donor tested CMV seronegative and was one of the 352 seronegative cohort members. A peripheral blood sample was collected from each donor, and TCR beta sequencing was performed on peripheral blood mononuclear cells. Genomic DNA extraction from the blood cell samples was performed with the Qiagen DNeasy Blood Extraction Kit. General findings and caveats noted by the study authors: Three of the identified cytomegalovirus-associated TCR beta chains were confirmed in vitro to be specific for cytomegalovirus antigens. Cytomegalovirus status was reported to be diagnosed by the classifier with high specificity and sensitivity in both the original and validation cohorts. HLA typing was unavailable for some donors at each locus, so association tests used only the typed subset. The 87-base-pair reads could not distinguish some IMGT-functional V segments, including TRBV6-2 and TRBV6-3, so those segments were excluded. Immune exposure information for the cohort was limited to CMV serostatus. In a later genetic analysis, a missense DCLRE1C variant was associated with V-gene and J-gene trimming of TCR beta chains, and the association was replicated in an independent cohort. A later analysis associated about 18,000 TCR beta sequences with specific HLA alleles at a false discovery rate of 0.05. Linkage disequilibrium might explain the correlated functional status among segregating V segments, but an unknown experimental factor could not be ruled out. In the study, approximately 150 TCR beta chains were listed as associated with cytomegalovirus. A later analysis found that HLA-associated TCR beta chains were more clonally expanded and had lower generation probabilities than equally common non-associated chains. A further reported finding was that TCR beta sequences accurately predicted the HLA-A and HLA-B alleles for most subjects in the first cohort. Assigning TCR associations to individual alleles was difficult when HLA alleles, especially DR and DQ, strongly co-occurred. The presence/absence analyses assumed that sequencing depth was roughly uniform across donors, and that assumption may not be true. The sequencing pipeline was judged likely to have produced a cluster of highly shared sequence variants as a technical artifact. In an earlier analysis of some 500 of the donors, most TCR beta V segments appeared in productive rearrangements about 87% or about 30% of the time, broadly matching IMGT annotations. According to the authors, the approach could potentially be generalized to other disease states and immunological phenotypes. A later analysis reported that several top co-occurrence clusters appeared linked to parvovirus B19, influenza, CMV and Epstein-Barr virus. Compared with the roughly 700-donor mean, donors in an Asian-associated ancestry cluster had fewer N-insertions in productive TCRs, according to a later genetic analysis. According to a later analysis, most CMV-associated TCR beta chains appeared to be HLA-restricted, and the HLA associations seemed to be driven largely by CMV exposure. This cohort had only TCR beta chains sequenced, and the lack of alpha or paired-chain data limited which features could be detected. Across donors, most TCR sequences were observed very rarely, whereas some public TCRs were present in many individuals. According to a later analysis, TCR association rates differed among HLA loci, with DRB1 alleles showing the most associated TCRs and HLA-C alleles showing the fewest. About 15 rarely observed V segments, including chromosome 9 orphons, were excluded from the earlier analysis of just under 600 of the donors because counts were too low.

According to the germline V gene, CDR1 reads SGDLS and CDR2 reads YYNGEE. The CDR3 measures 15 amino acids from cysteine to phenylalanine. Solely the CDR3 DNA is kept, with 45 bases framed from the first base. Deletion took 0 bases off V and 3 bases off J, with a span of 9 bases between the germline ends. Library method: the immunoSEQ multiplex PCR assay. For the multiplex PCR, a mixture combining 60 forward primers for TCR Vbeta segments and 13 reverse primers for TCR Jbeta segments was used. Amplification of the CDR3 region of rearranged TCR beta genes was performed with a multiplex PCR assay on genomic DNA. Amplified TCR beta libraries were sequenced as 87-base-pair reads on the Illumina HiSeq System. The paper's data handling went like this. Across the 670 or so repertoires, a later analysis counted roughly 77 million unique TCR beta chains, roughly 11 million of which were shared by at least two donors. Raw reads were error-corrected and collapsed into unique sequences with a nearest-neighbor algorithm that merged closely related sequences to remove PCR and sequencing errors. CDR3 sequences were aligned to IMGT reference sequences to assign V, D and J gene segments. For a sequence to be retained, at least a six-nucleotide match to both a V gene segment and a J gene segment was required. A rearrangement was called productive if the CDR3 had no stop codons and remained in frame with V and J, and every other rearrangement was called non-productive. CDR3 was defined according to IMGT convention as the region running from the second conserved V-encoded cysteine to the conserved J-encoded phenylalanine. The earlier analysis of some 580 of the donors excluded any sequence lacking an unambiguous match to a single V gene segment. An earlier analysis of almost 600 of the donors classified V segments as functional when productive rearrangements were above 56.7% and as segregating when the standard deviation between donors was above 5%. To diagnose cytomegalovirus status from the catalog of TCR beta chain sequences, a statistical classification framework was built. A later analysis assigned V and J genes by comparing TCR nucleotide sequences with IMGT/GENE-DB human TR gene sequences. A later analysis assigned CDR3 sequences and most-parsimonious VDJ recombination scenarios with the TCRdist pipeline. In a later analysis, each TCR beta chain was defined by its CDR3 amino acid sequence together with its V-gene family, and reads without a unique V-gene family were excluded. As a way to deal with suspected cross-contamination and a sequencing artifact, a later analysis dropped over 550 nucleotide sequences that were highly shared and had low generation probability. In a later analysis, a clonal expansion index for each public chain was calculated from normalized within-repertoire ranks of inferred template counts. In a later analysis, generation probabilities were computed using a VDJ recombination model fitted to out-of-frame rearrangements, and the results were checked against IGoR. In a later analysis, TCR-TCR, TCR-HLA and TCR-CMV co-occurrence was scored with hypergeometric tests, and a repertoire-size bias correction was applied to TCR pairs. In a later analysis, false discovery rates were estimated by permuting HLA or CMV assignments 20 times. A later analysis grouped co-occurring TCRs with DBSCAN, adding TCRdist sequence similarity when clustering within HLA-allele-positive subsets. Repertoires with fewer than 30,000 or more than 120,000 public chains, plus five repertoires with anomalous nucleotide sharing, were excluded from co-occurrence clustering. The clones in this table, taken by TCRdb from immuneACCESS, are in-frame only. Not every clone is retained; where verified, under half of the shortfall comes from an unresolved V gene, and the cause of the rest is unknown. That table gives V, J and clone size, and the DNA gave D and trimming. The sample yields more than 130,000 clones; 76% were counted once. The biggest ten clones account for approximately 4% of the sample.

On this clone: Its recognized antigen is unknown. No base-level quality is on record; no much larger clone is a single base apart.

Sequenced: PBMCs. The chain joins TRBV9 to TRBJ2-2, with the D gene not clear enough to name. This TCR derives from a man between 18 and 29 years old in good health and CMV-seronegative. The CDR3 reads CASSVVTDYTGELFF. DNA sequence: TGTGCCAGCAGCGTAGTTACAGATTACACCGGGGAGCTGTTTTTT. The full variable domain, with segments outside the CDR3 supplied by the reference TRBV9 and TRBJ2-2 proteins, appears as DSGVTQTPKHLITATGQRVTLRCSPRSGDLSVYWYQQSLDQGLQFLIQYYNGEERAKGNILERFSAQQFPDLHSELNLSSLELGDSALYFCASSVVTDYTGELFFGEGSRLTVL.